This note documents a single T cell receptor beta chain sequence. What it binds is not known. Each CD8+ T cell subset was flow-sorted in triplicate. Every sort contained 270,000 or so cells. These data are taken from a study of CXCR3-negative and CXCR3-positive naive CD8 T cells. Germline V gene data show CDR1 as SEHNR and CDR2 as FQNEAQ (reference sequence). This CDR3 comprises 16 residues. Study-level points and caveats: TRB CDR3s were more hydrophobic in CXCR3-positive than in CXCR3-negative naive cells. Naive CXCR3-positive and CXCR3-negative cells shared similar TRBV-TRBJ usage, unlike memory cells. Naive subsets had comparable surface CD5; TCR strength was inferred from TRB CDR3 properties.

UMI labels and 5' RACE were used to prepare the TRB cDNA libraries. TCRdb re-called the 5' RACE reads and gives one entry per CDR3 protein, without DNA. The sample totals about 63,000 distinct CDR3 sequences. The chain carries TRBV7-9 and TRBJ2-1; TCRdb's D call, TRBD1, is unchecked because there is no DNA. This clonotype was sampled from a human donor in good health. Some clones in this sample may be carry-over from other donors' samples. Sample: naive CXCR3+ CD8+ T cells from blood. Stated subset: CD45RO-CCR7+CD27+CD95- naive CD8+ T cells expressing CXCR3 (TNR3+). The CDR3 is CASSTLTGTGSNEQFF.